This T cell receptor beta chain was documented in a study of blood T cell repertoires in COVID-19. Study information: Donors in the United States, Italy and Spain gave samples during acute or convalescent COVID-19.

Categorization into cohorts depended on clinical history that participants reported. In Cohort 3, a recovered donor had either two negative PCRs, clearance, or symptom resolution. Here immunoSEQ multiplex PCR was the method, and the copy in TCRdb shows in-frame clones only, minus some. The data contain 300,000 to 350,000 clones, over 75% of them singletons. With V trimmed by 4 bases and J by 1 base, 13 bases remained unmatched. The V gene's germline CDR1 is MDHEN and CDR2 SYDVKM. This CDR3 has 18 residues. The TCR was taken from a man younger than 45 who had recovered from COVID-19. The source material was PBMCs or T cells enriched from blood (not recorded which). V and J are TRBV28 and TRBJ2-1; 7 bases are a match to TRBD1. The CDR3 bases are TGTGCCAGCAGTTCACAGCTCCTTAACAGGGGATCCTACAATGAGCAGTTCTTC. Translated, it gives CASSSQLLNRGSYNEQFF.